Following are 17 T cell receptor beta chains from one sample sequenced in a study of control samples from healthy donors and cancer patients. Profiling relied on immunoSEQ multiplex PCR, and the TCRdb table lists in-frame clones only, not all of them. Of 120,000 or so clones in the sample, 80% to 90% were seen once. Material for sequencing was blood. The receptors come from a man aged 40-50 years in good health.

V usage is TRBV2 and J usage is TRBJ2-3; TRBD2 matches at 7 bases. V was pared by 7 bases and J by 5 bases, with 6 bases of the junction left unmatched. The CDR3 covers 13 residues. CDR1 is SNHLY, CDR2 FYNNEI, per germline. CDR3 sequence reads: CASTGLGQDTQYF. The CDR3 DNA follows: TGTGCCAGCACCGGACTAGGACAAGATACGCAGTATTTT. The full variable domain, in which reference TRBV2 and TRBJ2-3 provide the parts outside the CDR3, is EPEVTQTPSHQVTQMGQEVILRCVPISNHLYFYWYRQILGQKVEFLVSFYNNEISEKSEIFDDQFSVERPDGSNFTLKIRSTKLEDSAMYFCASTGLGQDTQYFGPGTRLTVL.

The chain couples TRBV2 to TRBJ1-5, with TRBD1 as a possible D gene (5 bases). This CDR3 has 12 residues. V shed 10 bases and J shed 7 bases, with 14 bases lying between them. CDR1 and CDR2 (germline): SNHLY, FYNNEI. The CDR3 region is CATRRGEQPQHF. CDR3 DNA sequence: TGTGCCACGCGACGGGGGGAACAGCCCCAGCATTTT.

V gene TRBV6-2 or TRBV6-3 combines with J gene TRBJ1-1; D call uncertain. The CDR3 runs 13 residues. V shed 0 bases and J shed 2 bases, with 4 bases lying between them. From germline, CDR1 is MNHEY and CDR2 SVGEGT. CDR3: CASSYSTNTEAFF. The CDR3, as DNA: TGTGCCAGCAGTTACTCAACTAACACTGAAGCTTTCTTT.

This clone was seen just once. The CDR3 here is CASSVDDSSNQPQHF. In DNA, the CDR3 is TGTGCCAGCAGCGTAGACGACAGTTCAAATCAGCCCCAGCATTTT. The gene calls are TRBV9 and TRBJ1-5; a possible D gene is TRBD1 (5 bases). V lost 0 bases to trimming and J lost 4 bases, with 11 bases between them. The CDR3 runs 15 residues. In germline, CDR1 is SGDLS, CDR2 YYNGEE.

This sequence joins TRBV7-2 and TRBJ2-7, with 10 positions matching TRBD1. The CDR3 covers 15 residues. V lost 5 bases, J lost 4 bases, and 8 bases stayed unmatched. Per the germline V gene, CDR1 is SGHTA and CDR2 is FQGNSA. The CDR3 spells CASSLRTGGPYEQYF. CDR3 DNA sequence: TGTGCCAGCAGCCTCCGGACAGGGGGTCCGTACGAGCAGTACTTC.

The table lists this clone with a count of one. The rearrangement joins TRBV18 to TRBJ2-3, with D possibly matching TRBD1 (5 bases). The length of the CDR3 is 18 residues. V was pared by 3 bases and J by 0 bases, with 19 bases between. Germline values: CDR1 KGHSH, CDR2 LQKENI. CDR3 protein: CASSPFDLTVVSTDTQYF. CDR3 nucleotide sequence: TGTGCCAGCTCACCTTTTGACTTGACAGTTGTTAGCACAGATACGCAGTATTTT. The whole variable domain, remainder taken from reference TRBV18 and TRBJ2-3, is NAGVMQNPRHLVRRRGQEARLRCSPMKGHSHVYWYRQLPEEGLKFMVYLQKENIIDESGMPKERFSAEFPKEGPSILRIQQVVRGDSAAYFCASSPFDLTVVSTDTQYFGPGTRLTVL.

The V call is TRBV12-3 or TRBV12-4, the J call TRBJ1-2, with 9 bases identical to TRBD1. Trimming removed 5 bases from V and 8 bases from J; junction bases left unmatched: 6. The CDR3 is 13 amino acids. In DNA, the CDR3 is TGTGCCAGCAGTGGACAGGGGATTGAGGGCTACACCTTC. Protein: CASSGQGIEGYTF.

V gene TRBV5-1 combines with J gene TRBJ2-5, with D hard to call. This CDR3 has 13 residues. Germline loops: CDR1 SGHRS, CDR2 YFSETQ. Trimming took off 3 bases at V and 0 bases at J, with 6 bases between the two ends. The CDR3 loop reads CASSYGHQETQYF. The CDR3 region has the DNA TGCGCCAGCAGCTACGGACACCAAGAGACCCAGTACTTC.

The chain carries TRBV12-3 or TRBV12-4 and TRBJ1-6; D not certain. V was shortened by 5 bases and J by 7 bases, with 9 bases between the two germline ends. The CDR3 is made up of 13 amino acids. In nucleotides, the CDR3 is TGTGCCAGCAGTGTTAAGGGCAATTCACCCCTCCACTTT. Amino acids: CASSVKGNSPLHF.

The CDR3 DNA follows: TGCAGCGTTGGGGGGAATGAGCAGTTCTTC. Protein: CSVGGNEQFF. The chain joins TRBV29-1 to TRBJ2-1; the D gene could be TRBD1 or TRBD2 (5 bases each). Germline lookup yields CDR1 SQVTM and CDR2 ANQGSEA. Trimming removed 4 bases at V and 7 bases at J, with 5 bases between. The CDR3 spans 10 residues.

The CDR3 spells CASRGQGQAKNIQYF. The CDR3 nucleotides are TGTGCCAGCAGGGGGCAGGGACAAGCCAAAAACATTCAGTACTTC. V is TRBV6-5 and J is TRBJ2-4; perhaps TRBD1 as D (6 bases). V was trimmed by 6 bases and J by 0 bases, leaving 12 bases between them. The CDR3 loop spans 15 amino acids. Per the germline V gene, CDR1 is MNHEY and CDR2 is SVGAGI.

The rearrangement links TRBV7-2 to TRBJ2-7; possibly TRBD2 for D (5 bases). Germline V gene data show CDR1 as SGHTA and CDR2 as FQGNSA. The V end was cut by 1 base, the J end by 3 bases, with 13 bases between. The CDR3 spans 15 residues. In DNA, the CDR3 is TGTGCCAGCAGCTTAGTTCTGGCACTAGGCTACGAGCAGTACTTC. Its translation: CASSLVLALGYEQYF.

The chain joins TRBV6-5 to TRBJ1-2; D might be TRBD1 (5 bases). The germline V gene encodes CDR1 MNHEY and CDR2 SVGAGI. V was clipped by 2 bases and J by 5 bases, with 9 bases between them. The CDR3 is 13 amino acids. Here the CDR3 DNA reads TGTGCCAGCAGTTACCGGGGGGGTTATGGCTACACCTTC. Protein sequence: CASSYRGGYGYTF.

The chain carries TRBV15 and TRBJ1-4, with 7 bases lining up with TRBD1. Trimming at V came to 6 bases and at J to 8 bases, leaving 9 bases not matched to a gene. The CDR3 spans 14 residues. Germline values: CDR1 LNHNV, CDR2 YYDKDF (reference sequence). The CDR3 bases are TGTGCCACCAGGCGAGGGGGCGCGCAGGAAAAACTGTTTTTT. Protein: CATRRGGAQEKLFF.

The rearrangement links TRBV5-1 to TRBJ1-3; the D is unclear. The germline V gene encodes CDR1 SGHRS and CDR2 YFSETQ. V dropped 0 bases and J dropped 0 bases, with 10 bases sitting between them. The CDR3 consists of 16 residues. In DNA, the CDR3 is TGCGCCAGCAGCTTGGAGGTGGCCACCTCTGGAAACACCATATATTTT. Translated: CASSLEVATSGNTIYF.

The chain links TRBV6-5 to TRBJ1-2, with D possibly being TRBD1 (6 bases). The CDR3 has 14 residues. CDR1 MNHEY and CDR2 SVGAGI come from the germline V gene. Trimming took off 6 bases at V and 4 bases at J, with 15 bases between the two ends. As DNA, the CDR3 is TGTGCCAGCAGCGGACTACAGGGCCCCTATGGCTACACCTTC. Translated: CASSGLQGPYGYTF.

This clone was picked up one time. V gene TRBV29-1 combines with J gene TRBJ1-2; D gene ambiguous. Trimming took off 4 bases at V and 5 bases at J, with 11 bases between the two ends. The CDR3 length is 12 residues. Germline assignment: CDR1 SQVTM and CDR2 ANQGSEA. The CDR3 region has the DNA TGCAGCGTTGTCCCAGGATCTTATGGCTACACCTTC. Protein sequence: CSVVPGSYGYTF. Full variable domain (outside the CDR3, taken from reference TRBV29-1 and TRBJ1-2): SAVISQKPSRDICQRGTSLTIQCQVDSQVTMMFWYRQQPGQSLTLIATANQGSEATYESGFVIDKFPISRPNLTFSTLTVSNMSPEDSSIYLCSVVPGSYGYTFGSGTRLTVV.